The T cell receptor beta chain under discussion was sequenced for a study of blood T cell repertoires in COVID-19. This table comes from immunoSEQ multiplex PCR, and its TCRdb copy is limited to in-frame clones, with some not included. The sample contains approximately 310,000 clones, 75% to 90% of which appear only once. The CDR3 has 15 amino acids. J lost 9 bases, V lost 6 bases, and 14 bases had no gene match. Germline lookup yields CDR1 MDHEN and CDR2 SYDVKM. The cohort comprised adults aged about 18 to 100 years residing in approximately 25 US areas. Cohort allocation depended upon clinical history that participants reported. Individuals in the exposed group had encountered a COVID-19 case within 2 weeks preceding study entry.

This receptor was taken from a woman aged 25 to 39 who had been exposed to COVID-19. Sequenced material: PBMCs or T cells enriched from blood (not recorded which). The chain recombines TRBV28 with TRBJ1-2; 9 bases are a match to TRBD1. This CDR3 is CASRRPGQGIGSYTF. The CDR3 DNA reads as TGTGCCAGCAGGCGACCGGGACAGGGCATTGGGAGCTACACCTTC.